Presented here are 5 T cell receptor beta chains from one specimen sequenced in a study of blood T cell repertoires in COVID-19. Assay used: immunoSEQ multiplex PCR; TCRdb lists only in-frame clones, some missing. This sample yields hundreds of thousands of clones, of which 70% to 90% are seen a single time; 0.75% to 0.85% belongs to the top ten. Sample: peripheral blood. The receptor source for this set is a man between 18 and 35 years old with COVID-19, enrolled during active disease.

Points on this clone: Other nucleotide sequences from this sample produce the same CDR3. The chain links TRBV18 to TRBJ1-6; TRBD1 might be the D (6 bases). Trimming cost V 2 bases and J 7 bases, with 9 bases left between them. Germline V CDR1 and CDR2: KGHSH, LQKENI. The CDR3 extends over 14 amino acids. This chain's CDR3 is CASSPGQGNSPLHF. CDR3 sequence (DNA): TGTGCCAGCTCACCAGGGCAGGGGAATTCACCCCTCCACTTT. The variable domain in full, completed from reference TRBV18 and TRBJ1-6, reads NAGVMQNPRHLVRRRGQEARLRCSPMKGHSHVYWYRQLPEEGLKFMVYLQKENIIDESGMPKERFSAEFPKEGPSILRIQQVVRGDSAAYFCASSPGQGNSPLHFGNGTRLTVT.

The J gene is TRBJ2-2, the V gene TRBV29-1; TRBD1 aligns across 9 bases. CDR1 is SQVTM, CDR2 ANQGSEA, per germline. This CDR3 comprises 15 residues. The V segment lost 4 bases and the J segment 6 bases; nucleotides outside the gene matches: 9. The CDR3 DNA reads as TGCAGCGTTGTCCCGGGACAGGGTATCTCCGGGGAGCTGTTTTTT. Translation gives CSVVPGQGISGELFF.

The chain carries TRBV6-2 or TRBV6-3 and TRBJ2-5, with 7 bases identical to TRBD2. CDR1 and CDR2 (germline): MNHEY, SVGEGT. This CDR3 spans 13 amino acids. Trimming removed 6 bases from V and 7 bases from J; junction bases left unmatched: 8. The CDR3, as DNA: TGTGCCAGCAGCCCGGGACTACTGGGGACCCAGTACTTC. Translation: CASSPGLLGTQYF.

The chain recombines TRBV4-1 with TRBJ2-7; TRBD2 matches 9 bases. J gave up 5 bases and V 0 bases, and 5 bases lay outside the gene matches. Germline V lookup: CDR1 MGHRA, CDR2 YSYEKL. The CDR3 contains 15 residues. Written as DNA, the CDR3 is TGCGCCAGCAGCCAAGACCGCGGGGGGGCGGACGAGCAGTACTTC. Protein sequence: CASSQDRGGADEQYF.

The rearrangement joins TRBV5-1 to TRBJ2-1, with D possibly being TRBD2 (5 bases). This CDR3 comprises 16 residues. Trimming shortened V by 4 bases and J by 7 bases, and 21 bases separated the two germline ends. CDR1 and CDR2 from the germline V gene are SGHRS and YFSETQ. Here the CDR3 reads CASSIQTTSGGNEQFF. The CDR3, as DNA: TGCGCCAGCAGCATCCAGACTACCTCCGGTGGAAATGAGCAGTTCTTC.